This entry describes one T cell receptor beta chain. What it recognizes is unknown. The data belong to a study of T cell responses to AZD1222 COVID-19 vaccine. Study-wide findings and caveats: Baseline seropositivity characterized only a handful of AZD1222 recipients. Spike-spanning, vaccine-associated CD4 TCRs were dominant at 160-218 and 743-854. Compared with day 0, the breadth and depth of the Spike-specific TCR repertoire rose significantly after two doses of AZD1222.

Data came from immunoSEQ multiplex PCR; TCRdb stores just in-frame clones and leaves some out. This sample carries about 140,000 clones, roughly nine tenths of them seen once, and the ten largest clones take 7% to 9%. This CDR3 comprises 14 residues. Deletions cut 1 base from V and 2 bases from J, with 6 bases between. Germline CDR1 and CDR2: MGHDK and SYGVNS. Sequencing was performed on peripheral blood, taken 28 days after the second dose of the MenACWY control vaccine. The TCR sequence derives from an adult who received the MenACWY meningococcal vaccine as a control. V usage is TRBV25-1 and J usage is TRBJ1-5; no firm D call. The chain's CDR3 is CASSEFGGNQPQHF. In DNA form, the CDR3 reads TGTGCCAGCAGTGAATTTGGGGGCAATCAGCCCCAGCATTTT. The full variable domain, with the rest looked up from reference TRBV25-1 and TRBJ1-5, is EADIYQTPRYLVIGTGKKITLECSQTMGHDKMYWYQQDPGMELHLIHYSYGVNSTEKGDLSSESTVSRIRTEHFPLTLESARPSHTSQYLCASSEFGGNQPQHFGDGTRLSIL.